This TCR beta chain was obtained from a study of cytomegalovirus exposure and HLA in healthy donors. V trimming: 4 bases; J trimming: 5 bases; junction bases outside the gene matches: 7. CDR1 is MNHNS, CDR2 SASEGT, per germline. The length of the CDR3 is 15 residues. PCR used 60 Vbeta primers and 13 Jbeta primers. Using immunoSEQ multiplex PCR, the repertoire was profiled, and TCRdb retains in-frame clones only, with some absent. The sample has roughly 100,000 clones; around 78% are singletons. The sequence came from a middle-aged man in good health and CMV-seronegative. This chain joins TRBV6-1 and TRBJ1-2, with 10 positions matching TRBD1. Sequencing was carried out using PBMCs. CDR3: CASSGGQGLIYGYTF. CDR3 DNA: TGTGCCAGCAGTGGGGGACAGGGGTTGATTTATGGCTACACCTTC.